This TCR beta chain was sequenced during a study of monozygotic twins with inflammatory bowel disease. Study-wide points: Data gave no support to a single strong signal or clonotype associated with IBD. Against healthy co-twins, IBD patients had lower TCRbeta diversity (measured by inverse Simpson). For IBD patients, clonotypes shared with others were fewer than for healthy twins, especially with disease activity.

Every TCR library used approximately 3,700 ng of total RNA. TCRdb re-called the 5' RACE reads; every CDR3 protein appears as one record, without DNA. The sample totals about 380,000 distinct CDR3 sequences; its top ten clones hold just over 2.5%. This CDR3 comprises 12 residues. Germline V gives CDR1 LNHDA, CDR2 SQIVND (reference sequence). Of note for this clonotype: Its antigen is currently unknown.

The sequencing input was blood. This TCR derives from a human donor with ulcerative colitis or Crohn's disease, or a healthy co-twin of an affected twin (not recorded which). V gene TRBV19 combines with J gene TRBJ2-7; TCRdb indicates TRBD2, and absent DNA this call remains unverified. This CDR3 is CASSMSGGEQYF. The whole variable domain, filled in from reference TRBV19 and TRBJ2-7, reads DGGITQSPKYLFRKEGQNVTLSCEQNLNHDAMYWYRQDPGQGLRLIYYSQIVNDFQKGDIAEGYSVSREKKESFPLTVTSAQKNPTAFYLCASSMSGGEQYFGPGTRLTVT.